This TCR beta chain was recovered during a study of graft-versus-host responses after intestinal transplantation. Study in general: Recipients uniformly received anti-thymocyte globulin induction, followed by tacrolimus and steroids for around 3 years. General observations from the study: Allografts carried high graft-versus-host to host-versus-graft clonal ratios in patients having graft-donor T cell macrochimerism.

Comments on this clone: The antigen is undetermined.

TCRdb's copy holds only in-frame clones and misses some; the assay was immunoSEQ multiplex PCR. The table has about 90,000 clones, approximately 89% seen once. The V gene's germline CDR1 is GTSNPN and CDR2 SVGIG (reference sequence). This CDR3 is built from 13 residues. V was pared by 1 base and J by 4 bases, with 7 bases between. The chain joins TRBV30 to TRBJ1-4; D is uncertain. Here the sequenced sample was unstimulated CD4+ T cells sorted from spleen or lymph node cells, taken before transplant. This receptor was identified in a human donor who was the organ donor for an intestinal transplant. The CDR3 spells CAWSGQFNEKLFF. CDR3 in DNA: TGTGCCTGGAGTGGTCAGTTTAATGAAAAACTGTTTTTT.